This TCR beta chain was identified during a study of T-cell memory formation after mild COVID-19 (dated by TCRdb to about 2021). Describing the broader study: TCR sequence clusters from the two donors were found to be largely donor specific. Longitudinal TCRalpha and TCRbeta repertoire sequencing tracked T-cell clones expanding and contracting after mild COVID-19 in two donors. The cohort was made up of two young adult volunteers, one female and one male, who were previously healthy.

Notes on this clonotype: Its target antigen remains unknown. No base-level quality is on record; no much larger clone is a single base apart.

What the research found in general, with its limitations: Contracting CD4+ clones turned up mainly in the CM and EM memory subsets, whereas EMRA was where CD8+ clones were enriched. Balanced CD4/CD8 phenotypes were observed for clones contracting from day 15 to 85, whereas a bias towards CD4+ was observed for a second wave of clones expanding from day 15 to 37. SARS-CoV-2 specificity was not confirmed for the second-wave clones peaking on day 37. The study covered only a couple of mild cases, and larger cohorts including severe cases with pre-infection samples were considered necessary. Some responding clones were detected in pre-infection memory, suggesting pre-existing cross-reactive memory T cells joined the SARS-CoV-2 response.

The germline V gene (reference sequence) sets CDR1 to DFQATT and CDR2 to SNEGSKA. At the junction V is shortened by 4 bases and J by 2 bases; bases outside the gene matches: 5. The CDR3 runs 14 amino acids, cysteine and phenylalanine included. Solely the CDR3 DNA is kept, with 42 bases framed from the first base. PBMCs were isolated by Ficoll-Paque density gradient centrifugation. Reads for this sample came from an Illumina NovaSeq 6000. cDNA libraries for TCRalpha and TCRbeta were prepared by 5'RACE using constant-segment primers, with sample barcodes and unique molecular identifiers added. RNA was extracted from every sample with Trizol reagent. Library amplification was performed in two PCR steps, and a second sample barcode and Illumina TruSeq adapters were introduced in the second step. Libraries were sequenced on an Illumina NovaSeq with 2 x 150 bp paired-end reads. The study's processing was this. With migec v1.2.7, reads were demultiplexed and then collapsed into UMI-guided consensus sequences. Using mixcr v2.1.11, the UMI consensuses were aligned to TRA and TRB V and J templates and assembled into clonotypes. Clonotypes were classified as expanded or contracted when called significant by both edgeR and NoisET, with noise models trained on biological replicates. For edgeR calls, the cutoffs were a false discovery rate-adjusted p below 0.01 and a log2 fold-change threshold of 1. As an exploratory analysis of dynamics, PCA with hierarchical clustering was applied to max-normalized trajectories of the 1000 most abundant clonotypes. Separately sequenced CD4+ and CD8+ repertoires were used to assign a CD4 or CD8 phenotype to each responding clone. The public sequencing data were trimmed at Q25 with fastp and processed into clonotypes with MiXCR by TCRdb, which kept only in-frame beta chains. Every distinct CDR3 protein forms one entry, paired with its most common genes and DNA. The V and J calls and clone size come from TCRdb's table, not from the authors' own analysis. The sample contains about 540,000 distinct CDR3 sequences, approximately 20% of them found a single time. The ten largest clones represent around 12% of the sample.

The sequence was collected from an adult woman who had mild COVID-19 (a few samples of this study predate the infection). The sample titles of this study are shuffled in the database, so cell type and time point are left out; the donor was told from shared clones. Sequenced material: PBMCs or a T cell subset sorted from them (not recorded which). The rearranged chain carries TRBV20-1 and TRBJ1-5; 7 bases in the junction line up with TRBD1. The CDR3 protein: CSAKGAQGNQPQHF. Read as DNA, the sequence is TGCAGTGCTAAGGGGGCTCAAGGCAATCAGCCCCAGCATTTT.